One and the same sample provided the 8 T cell receptor beta chains below, sequenced in a study of monozygotic twins with inflammatory bowel disease (dated by TCRdb to about 2019). The receptor library was made with 5' RACE. Sequenced using an Illumina HiSeq 2500. TCRdb reprocessed the sequencing reads and holds a single record per CDR3 protein sequence, with no DNA. The sample's own table lists about 330,000 distinct CDR3 sequences. The ten largest clones represent 2% to 2.5% of the sample. Sequencing was carried out using blood. Receptor source: a human donor with ulcerative colitis or Crohn's disease, or a healthy co-twin of an affected twin (not recorded which).

The V gene is TRBV11-1, the J gene TRBJ2-1. The germline CDR1 and CDR2 sequences are SGHAT and FQDESV (reference sequence). CDR3 length: 15 amino acids. The CDR3 loop reads CASSGRQSSYNEQFF.

The chain recombines TRBV29-1 with TRBJ2-3. Germline CDR1 and CDR2: SQVTM and ANQGSEA. CDR3 size: 14 residues. The CDR3: CSVSIPRSTDTQYF.

The rearrangement uses TRBV20-1 and TRBJ2-5; TCRdb's assignment of TRBD1 cannot be checked, as there is no DNA. This CDR3 has 16 amino acids. The germline V gene has CDR1 DFQATT and CDR2 SNEGSKA (reference sequence). CDR3: CSARDRGTGVQETQYF.

The rearrangement uses TRBV4-1 and TRBJ2-7. The CDR3 spans 11 residues. CDR1 MGHRA and CDR2 YSYEKL come from the germline V gene. The CDR3 loop reads CASSQDREQYF.

The genes are TRBV24-1 and TRBJ2-3; there is no DNA to check the TCRdb D call of TRBD1. This CDR3 has 13 residues. Germline CDR1 reads KGHDR; CDR2 reads SFDVKD. The CDR3 protein is CATSGQGSDTQYF.

This chain's CDR3 is CASSLTSGGAVGNEQFF. This chain joins TRBV7-8 and TRBJ2-1; lacking DNA, the TRBD2 call made by TCRdb goes unchecked. Per germline, CDR1 SGHVS and CDR2 FQNEAQ. CDR3 length: 17 amino acids. The complete variable domain, with remaining parts taken from reference TRBV7-8 and TRBJ2-1, reads GAGVSQSPRYKVAKRGQDVALRCDPISGHVSLFWYQQALGQGPEFLTYFQNEAQLDKSGLPSDRFFAERPEGSVSTLKIQRTQQEDSAVYLCASSLTSGGAVGNEQFFGPGTRLTVL.

The chain couples TRBV4-1 to TRBJ2-1; TCRdb calls TRBD1, which cannot be checked without DNA. The germline V gene has CDR1 MGHRA and CDR2 YSYEKL. The length of the CDR3 is 22 residues. CDR3 protein: CASSQVERLQGATSGVHNEQFF.

The chain employs TRBV30 and TRBJ1-5. The CDR3 covers 14 residues. CDR1 is GTSNPN, CDR2 SVGIG, per germline (reference sequence). This CDR3 is CAWSVGSLNQPQHF.